Shown below are 16 T cell receptor beta chains from a single sample sequenced in a study of blood T cell repertoires in COVID-19. Sequenced by immunoSEQ multiplex PCR; TCRdb stores in-frame clones only, minus some. The sample gives about 240,000 clones, approximately 90% of which show up once; under 5% is in the top ten. The sequenced sample was PBMCs or T cells enriched from blood (not recorded which). These receptors were obtained from a young woman who had recovered from COVID-19.

The chain has TRBV7-8 and TRBJ2-7, with 8 bases aligning to TRBD1. The CDR3 is 14 amino acids. V was pared by 1 base and J by 4 bases, with 3 bases of the junction left unmatched. Germline CDR1 and CDR2: SGHVS and FQNEAQ. This CDR3 reads CASSLGTGNYEQYF. The CDR3 DNA is TGTGCCAGCAGCTTAGGGACAGGGAATTACGAGCAGTACTTC.

This clone was detected a few times. The chain carries TRBV2 and TRBJ1-2, with D possibly TRBD1 on 5 matching bases. V lost 6 bases and J 5 bases, leaving 10 bases between the germline ends. The CDR3 has 12 amino acids. Germline CDR1 reads SNHLY; CDR2 reads FYNNEI. DNA of the CDR3: TGTGCCAGCAGGCTGACAGAGTATGGCTACACCTTC. It specifies CASRLTEYGYTF.

The chain uses TRBV7-2 and TRBJ2-1; TRBD2 matches 9 bases. Trimming cost V 8 bases and J 8 bases; bases outside gene matches: 10. The CDR3 totals 14 residues. Germline V lookup: CDR1 SGHTA, CDR2 FQGNSA. The CDR3 sequence is CASLNSGSIDEQFF. CDR3 in DNA: TGTGCCAGCCTTAATAGCGGGAGTATCGATGAGCAGTTCTTC.

The chain couples TRBV2 to TRBJ1-1; D perhaps matches TRBD1 (5 bases). Germline V gene lookup returns CDR1 SNHLY and CDR2 FYNNEI. Trimming stripped 8 bases from V and 3 bases from J, with 25 bases between. This CDR3 has 17 residues. The CDR3 nucleotides read TGTGCCAGCGGGCGGGACCCCGGCCTTACTACGGACACTGAAGCTTTCTTT. Translating gives CASGRDPGLTTDTEAFF.

The chain couples TRBV5-1 to TRBJ1-2, with 8 bases matching TRBD1. V gave up 2 bases and J gave up 8 bases; unmatched junction bases: 8. CDR3 length equals 14 residues. CDR1 and CDR2 (germline): SGHRS, YFSETQ. The CDR3 DNA follows: TGCGCCAGCAGCTTTGACAGGGGAGTAGAAGGCTACACCTTC. Protein: CASSFDRGVEGYTF.

This clone appeared once. The chain couples TRBV27 to TRBJ1-1; 8 bases fit TRBD1. The V and J ends lost 2 bases and 1 base, in that order; junction bases with no gene match: 3. This CDR3 is 15 amino acids long. The germline V gene has CDR1 MNHEY and CDR2 SMNVEV (reference sequence). The CDR3 here is CASSLRDRGNTEAFF. CDR3 nucleotides: TGTGCCAGCAGTTTACGAGACAGGGGGAACACTGAAGCTTTCTTT.

This clone was seen once. The gene calls are TRBV19 and TRBJ2-5; 9 bases are shared with TRBD2. CDR3 length: 14 residues. V lost 5 bases and J lost 4; bases outside the gene matches: 5. CDR1 is LNHDA and CDR2 is SQIVND in the germline V gene (reference sequence). The CDR3 region is CASSAGGPGETQYF. The CDR3 DNA reads TGTGCCAGTAGTGCGGGGGGGCCGGGAGAGACCCAGTACTTC. The whole variable domain, remainder taken from reference TRBV19 and TRBJ2-5, is DGGITQSPKYLFRKEGQNVTLSCEQNLNHDAMYWYRQDPGQGLRLIYYSQIVNDFQKGDIAEGYSVSREKKESFPLTVTSAQKNPTAFYLCASSAGGPGETQYFGPGTRLLVL.

This sequence joins TRBV4-1 and TRBJ1-1; a possible D gene is TRBD1 (5 bases). CDR1 and CDR2 from the germline V gene are MGHRA and YSYEKL. Deletions cut 0 bases from V and 1 base from J, with 12 bases between. The CDR3 is 16 residues long. CDR3 loop: CASSQEGRGGNTEAFF. DNA of the CDR3: TGCGCCAGCAGCCAAGAAGGACGGGGGGGGAACACTGAAGCTTTCTTT.

The chain has TRBV30 and TRBJ2-5, with 7 bases aligning to TRBD1. V lost 3 bases to trimming and J lost 5 bases; unmatched junction nucleotides: 12. The CDR3 loop spans 15 amino acids. Germline CDR1 reads GTSNPN; CDR2 reads SVGIG (reference sequence). The CDR3 region has the DNA TGTGCCTGGAGGAGACAGGGTGGGGTTACGGAGACCCAGTACTTC. It encodes CAWRRQGGVTETQYF.

This chain uses TRBV19 with TRBJ2-3; 13 bases are shared with TRBD2. The CDR3 runs 15 residues. Trimming cost V 4 bases and J 7 bases; bases outside gene matches: 5. The V gene's germline CDR1 is LNHDA and CDR2 SQIVND (reference sequence). The CDR3 protein is CASSKGLAGDYTQYF. DNA for the CDR3: TGTGCCAGTAGTAAAGGACTAGCGGGAGACTATACGCAGTATTTT. Full variable domain (remainder filled in from reference TRBV19 and TRBJ2-3): DGGITQSPKYLFRKEGQNVTLSCEQNLNHDAMYWYRQDPGQGLRLIYYSQIVNDFQKGDIAEGYSVSREKKESFPLTVTSAQKNPTAFYLCASSKGLAGDYTQYFGPGTRLTVL.

This rearrangement joins TRBV30 to TRBJ1-4, with 12 bases aligning to TRBD1. CDR3 length: 16 residues. Germline V gene sequence: CDR1 GTSNPN, CDR2 SVGIG (reference sequence). Unmatched junction bases numbered 4, after V lost 3 bases and J lost 2 bases. Here the CDR3 DNA reads TGTGCCTGGAGGGGACAGGGGGCGGTCACTAATGAAAAACTGTTTTTT. This encodes CAWRGQGAVTNEKLFF.

The gene calls are TRBV18 and TRBJ1-4; TRBD1 might be the D (5 bases). The germline CDR1 and CDR2 sequences are KGHSH and LQKENI. The CDR3 sequence is 15 residues long. The V end lost 2 bases, the J end lost 6 bases, and 13 bases lay between the germline ends. Here the CDR3 reads CASSPWPTGDEKLFF. For the CDR3, the DNA is TGTGCCAGCTCACCATGGCCAACGGGGGATGAAAAACTGTTTTTT.

The rearrangement links TRBV5-1 to TRBJ2-7; TRBD2 aligns across 7 bases. This CDR3 contains 15 residues. Germline loops: CDR1 SGHRS, CDR2 YFSETQ. Trimming took 0 bases from V and 2 from J; bases not matched to a gene: 5. The CDR3 here is CASSLGAGVAYEQYF. CDR3 nucleotides: TGCGCCAGCAGCTTGGGGGCGGGAGTGGCCTACGAGCAGTACTTC.

The chain links TRBV2 to TRBJ1-4, with 8 bases identical to TRBD1. From germline, CDR1 is SNHLY and CDR2 FYNNEI. The junction had 8 bases not matched to a gene; V was cut back by 10 bases and J by 4 bases. The CDR3 spans 14 residues. As DNA, the CDR3 is TGTGCCACCCTCAGGGGGCATGGTAATGAAAAACTGTTTTTT. It encodes CATLRGHGNEKLFF.

V usage is TRBV4-2 and J usage is TRBJ2-1, with TRBD2 matching 10 bases. This CDR3 is built from 19 residues. With V trimmed by 1 base and J by 5 bases, 14 bases remained unmatched. Germline-derived CDR1 and CDR2 are LGHNA and YNFKEQ. The CDR3 loop is CASSQGRTSGFLTHNEQFF. The CDR3 coding sequence is TGTGCCAGCAGCCAAGGCCGGACTAGCGGCTTTTTAACCCACAATGAGCAGTTCTTC.

The sample holds a few counts of this clone. The chain links TRBV28 to TRBJ2-3; a weak D match, TRBD1 (6 bases). This CDR3 has 14 residues. V lost 4 bases and J lost 2, with 10 bases in between. CDR1 is MDHEN and CDR2 is SYDVKM in the germline V gene. The CDR3 coding sequence is TGTGCCAGCAGTTCAGGACAGACCACAGATACGCAGTATTTT. This codes for CASSSGQTTDTQYF. Full variable domain (rest looked up from reference TRBV28 and TRBJ2-3): DVKVTQSSRYLVKRTGEKVFLECVQDMDHENMFWYRQDPGLGLRLIYFSYDVKMKEKGDIPEGYSVSREKKERFSLILESASTNQTSMYLCASSSGQTTDTQYFGPGTRLTVL.